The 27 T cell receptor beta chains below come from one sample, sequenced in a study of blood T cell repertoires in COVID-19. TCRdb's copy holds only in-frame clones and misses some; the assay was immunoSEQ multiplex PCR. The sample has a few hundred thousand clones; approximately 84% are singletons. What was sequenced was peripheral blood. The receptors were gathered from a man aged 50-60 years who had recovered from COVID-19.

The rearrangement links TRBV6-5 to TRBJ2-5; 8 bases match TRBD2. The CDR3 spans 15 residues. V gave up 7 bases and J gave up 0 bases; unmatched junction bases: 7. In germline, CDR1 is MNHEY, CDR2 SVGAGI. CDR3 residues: CASKRSGAYQETQYF. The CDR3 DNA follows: TGTGCCAGCAAGCGTAGCGGGGCGTACCAAGAGACCCAGTACTTC.

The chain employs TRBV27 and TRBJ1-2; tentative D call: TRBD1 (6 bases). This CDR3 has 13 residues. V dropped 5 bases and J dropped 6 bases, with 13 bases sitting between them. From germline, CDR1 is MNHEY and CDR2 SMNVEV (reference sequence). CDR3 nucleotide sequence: TGTGCCAGCAGTCCCAGGGGTCAGAATGGCTACACCTTC. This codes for CASSPRGQNGYTF.

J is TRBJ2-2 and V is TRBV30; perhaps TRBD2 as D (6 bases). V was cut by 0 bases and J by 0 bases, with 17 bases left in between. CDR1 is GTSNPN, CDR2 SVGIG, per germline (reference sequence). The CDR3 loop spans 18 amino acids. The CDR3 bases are TGTGCCTGGAGTGTTGGATACAGACTAGACTCGAACACCGGGGAGCTGTTTTTT. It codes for CAWSVGYRLDSNTGELFF. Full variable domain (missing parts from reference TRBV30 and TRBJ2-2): SQTIHQWPATLVQPVGSPLSLECTVEGTSNPNLYWYRQAAGRGLQLLFYSVGIGQISSEVPQNLSASRPQDRQFILSSKKLLLSDSGFYLCAWSVGYRLDSNTGELFFGEGSRLTVL.

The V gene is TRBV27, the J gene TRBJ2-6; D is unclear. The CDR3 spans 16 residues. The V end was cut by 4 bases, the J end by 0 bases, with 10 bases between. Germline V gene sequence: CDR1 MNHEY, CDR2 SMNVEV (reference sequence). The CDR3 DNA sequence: TGTGCCAGCAGTTGGTCGTCGAGCTCTGGGGCCAACGTCCTGACTTTC. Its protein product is CASSWSSSSGANVLTF.

In DNA form, the CDR3 reads TGTGCCATCAGTGAGGAGAGGGCGAGGAGCAATCAGCCCCAGCATTTT. The encoded protein is CAISEERARSNQPQHF. The gene calls are TRBV10-3 and TRBJ1-5; D gene ambiguous. The V gene lost 2 bases and the J gene lost 1 base, with 12 bases spanning the gap. The V gene's germline CDR1 is ENHRY and CDR2 SYGVKD. The CDR3 sequence is 16 residues long.

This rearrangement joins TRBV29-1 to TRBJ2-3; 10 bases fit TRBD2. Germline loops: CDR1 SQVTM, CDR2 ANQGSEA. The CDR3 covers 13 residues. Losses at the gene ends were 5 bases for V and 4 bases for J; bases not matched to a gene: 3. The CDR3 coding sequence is TGCAGCGTTTCTAGCGGGAGCCCAGATACGCAGTATTTT. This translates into CSVSSGSPDTQYF.

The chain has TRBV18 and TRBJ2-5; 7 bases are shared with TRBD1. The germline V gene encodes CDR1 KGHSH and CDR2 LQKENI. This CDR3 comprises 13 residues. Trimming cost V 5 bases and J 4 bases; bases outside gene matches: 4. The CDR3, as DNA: TGTGCCAGCTCATTAAACAGGGGAGAGACCCAGTACTTC. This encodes CASSLNRGETQYF.

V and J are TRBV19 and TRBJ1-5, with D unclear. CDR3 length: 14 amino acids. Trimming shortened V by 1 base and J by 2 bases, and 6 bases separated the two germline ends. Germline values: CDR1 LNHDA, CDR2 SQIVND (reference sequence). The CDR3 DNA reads TGTGCCAGTAGTATAGTTTCTGGCAATCAGCCCCAGCATTTT. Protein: CASSIVSGNQPQHF.

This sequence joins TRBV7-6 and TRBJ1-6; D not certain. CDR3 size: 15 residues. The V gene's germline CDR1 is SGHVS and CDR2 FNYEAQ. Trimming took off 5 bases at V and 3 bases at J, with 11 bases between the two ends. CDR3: CASSATQDYNSPLHF. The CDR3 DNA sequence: TGTGCCAGCAGCGCGACCCAGGACTATAATTCACCCCTCCACTTT.

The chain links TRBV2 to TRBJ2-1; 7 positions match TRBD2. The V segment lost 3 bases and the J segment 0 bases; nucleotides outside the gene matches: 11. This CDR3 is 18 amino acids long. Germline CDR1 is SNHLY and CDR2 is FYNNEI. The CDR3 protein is CASSDPRSGKGSYNEQFF. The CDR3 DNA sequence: TGTGCCAGCAGTGATCCAAGGAGCGGGAAGGGCTCCTACAATGAGCAGTTCTTC.

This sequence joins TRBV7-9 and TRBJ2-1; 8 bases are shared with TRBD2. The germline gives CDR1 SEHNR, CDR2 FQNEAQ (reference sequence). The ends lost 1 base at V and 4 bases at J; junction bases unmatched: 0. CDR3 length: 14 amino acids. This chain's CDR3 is CASSLGLAYNEQFF. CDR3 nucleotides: TGTGCCAGCAGCTTAGGACTAGCGTACAATGAGCAGTTCTTC.

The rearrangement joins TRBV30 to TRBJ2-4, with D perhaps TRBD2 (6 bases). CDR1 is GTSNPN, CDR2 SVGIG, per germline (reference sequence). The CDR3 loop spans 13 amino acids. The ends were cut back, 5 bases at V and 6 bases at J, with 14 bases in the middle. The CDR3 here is CAWRRPGGNIQYF. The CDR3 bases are TGTGCCTGGCGTCGACCCGGGGGAAACATTCAGTACTTC.

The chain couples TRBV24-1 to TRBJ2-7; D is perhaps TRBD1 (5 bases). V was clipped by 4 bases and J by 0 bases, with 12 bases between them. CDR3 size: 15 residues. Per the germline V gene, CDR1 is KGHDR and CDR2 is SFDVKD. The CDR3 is CATSDSQGFSYEQYF. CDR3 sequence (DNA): TGTGCCACCAGTGACAGTCAGGGATTCTCCTACGAGCAGTACTTC.

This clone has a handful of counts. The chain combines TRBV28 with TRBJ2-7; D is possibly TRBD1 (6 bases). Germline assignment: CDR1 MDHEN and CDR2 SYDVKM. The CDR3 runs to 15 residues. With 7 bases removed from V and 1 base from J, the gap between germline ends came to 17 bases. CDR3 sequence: CASIPDRHRSYEQYF. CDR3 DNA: TGTGCCAGCATTCCCGACAGGCACAGATCCTACGAGCAGTACTTC.

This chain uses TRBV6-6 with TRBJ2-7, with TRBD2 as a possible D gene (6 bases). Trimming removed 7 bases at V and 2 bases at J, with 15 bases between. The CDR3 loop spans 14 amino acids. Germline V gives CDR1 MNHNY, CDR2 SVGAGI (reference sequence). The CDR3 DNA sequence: TGTGCCAGCACCTCGGAGCGGGCCCCCTACGAGCAGTACTTC. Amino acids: CASTSERAPYEQYF.

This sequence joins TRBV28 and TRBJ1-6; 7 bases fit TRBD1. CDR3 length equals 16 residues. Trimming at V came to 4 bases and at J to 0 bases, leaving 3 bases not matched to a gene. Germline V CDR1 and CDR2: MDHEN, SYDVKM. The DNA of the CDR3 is TGTGCCAGCAGTTGGACAGGAAGCTCCTATAATTCACCCCTCCACTTT. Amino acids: CASSWTGSSYNSPLHF.

The CDR3 region has the DNA TGTGCCAGCAGCTCCCCGGGACTAGCGGGAGGGAGTATGGAGACCCAGTACTTC. The encoded protein is CASSSPGLAGGSMETQYF. The chain is built from TRBV7-2 and TRBJ2-5; 16 positions match TRBD2. CDR3 length equals 18 residues. The germline V gene has CDR1 SGHTA and CDR2 FQGNSA. The trim removed 4 bases at V and 5 bases at J, leaving 10 bases unmatched.

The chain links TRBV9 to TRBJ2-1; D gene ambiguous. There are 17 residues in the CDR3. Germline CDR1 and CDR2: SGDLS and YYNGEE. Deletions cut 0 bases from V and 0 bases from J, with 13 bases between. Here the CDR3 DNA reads TGTGCCAGCAGCGTAGAGGAGCGCGAGAGCTCCTACAATGAGCAGTTCTTC. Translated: CASSVEERESSYNEQFF.

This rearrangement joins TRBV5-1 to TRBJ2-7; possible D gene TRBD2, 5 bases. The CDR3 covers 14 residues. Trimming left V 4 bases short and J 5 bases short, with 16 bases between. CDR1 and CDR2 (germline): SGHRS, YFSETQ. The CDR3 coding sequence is TGCGCCAGCAGCGACGGAGGACCACGGCACGAGCAGTACTTC. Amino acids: CASSDGGPRHEQYF.

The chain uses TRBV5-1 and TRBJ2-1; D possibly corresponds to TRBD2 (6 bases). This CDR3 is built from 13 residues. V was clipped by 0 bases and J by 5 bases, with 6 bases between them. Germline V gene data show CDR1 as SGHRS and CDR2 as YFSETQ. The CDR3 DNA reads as TGCGCCAGCAGCTTGGGCGGGGACAATGAGCAGTTCTTC. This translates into CASSLGGDNEQFF.

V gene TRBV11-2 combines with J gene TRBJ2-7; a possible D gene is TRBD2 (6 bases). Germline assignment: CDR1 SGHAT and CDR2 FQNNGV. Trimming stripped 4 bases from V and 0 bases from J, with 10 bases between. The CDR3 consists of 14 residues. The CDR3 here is CASSSGLASYEQYF. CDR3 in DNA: TGTGCCAGCAGCTCGGGACTGGCCTCCTACGAGCAGTACTTC.

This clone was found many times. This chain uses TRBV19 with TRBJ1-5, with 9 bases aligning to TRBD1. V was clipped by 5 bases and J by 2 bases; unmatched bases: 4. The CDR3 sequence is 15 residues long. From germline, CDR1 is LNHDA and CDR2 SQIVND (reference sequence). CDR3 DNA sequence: TGTGCCAGTAGTGGGGGACAGGGAGGCAATCAGCCCCAGCATTTT. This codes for CASSGGQGGNQPQHF.

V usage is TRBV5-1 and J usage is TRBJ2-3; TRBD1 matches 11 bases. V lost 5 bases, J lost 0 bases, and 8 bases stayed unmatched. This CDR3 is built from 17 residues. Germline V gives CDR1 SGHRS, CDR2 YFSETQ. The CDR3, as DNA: TGCGCCAGCAGTGGGACAGGGGGTTTTACCAGCACAGATACGCAGTATTTT. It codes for CASSGTGGFTSTDTQYF.

This CDR3 reads CASSLGGVGDEKLFF. For the CDR3, the DNA is TGTGCCAGCAGCCTCGGGGGGGTCGGGGATGAAAAACTGTTTTTT. The chain joins TRBV28 to TRBJ1-4, with D possibly TRBD1 on 5 matching bases. The CDR3 loop spans 15 amino acids. Germline assignment: CDR1 MDHEN and CDR2 SYDVKM. V gave up 6 bases and J gave up 6 bases, with 17 bases separating them.

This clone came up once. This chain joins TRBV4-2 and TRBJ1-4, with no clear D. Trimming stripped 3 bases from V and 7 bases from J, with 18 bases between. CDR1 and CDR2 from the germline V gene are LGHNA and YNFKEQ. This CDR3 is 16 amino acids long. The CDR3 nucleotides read TGTGCCAGCAGCCAGGTGGTCGTGGGGAGCGGTGAAAAACTGTTTTTT. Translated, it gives CASSQVVVGSGEKLFF.

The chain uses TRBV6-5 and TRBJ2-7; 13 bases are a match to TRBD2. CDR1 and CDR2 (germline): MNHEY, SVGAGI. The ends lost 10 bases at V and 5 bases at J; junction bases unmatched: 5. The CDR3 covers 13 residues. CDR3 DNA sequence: TGTGCCATCCGGACTAGCGGGAGTCACGAGCAGTACTTC. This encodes CAIRTSGSHEQYF.

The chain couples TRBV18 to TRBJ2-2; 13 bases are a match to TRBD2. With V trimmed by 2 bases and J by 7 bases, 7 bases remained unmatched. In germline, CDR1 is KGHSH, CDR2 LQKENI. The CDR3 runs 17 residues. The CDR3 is CASSPRTSGSVNGELFF. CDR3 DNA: TGTGCCAGCTCACCAAGGACTAGCGGGAGTGTAAACGGGGAGCTGTTTTTT.